This is a list of T cell receptor beta chains from one sample in a study of CD8+CD57+ T cells in acquired aplastic anemia. TCRdb used MiXCR to reprocess the reads, holding one entry per CDR3 protein. The sample carries roughly 200,000 distinct CDR3 sequences, 63% recorded once. Sequences were obtained from sorted CD4+, CD8+, or CD8+CD57+ T cells (not recorded which) from PBMCs. The receptors were gathered from a human donor with aplastic anemia. Each CDR3 is given with its conserved first and last residue. D genes are given only for firm matches. The listing skips clone size in some rows; elsewhere it reads once, few, many or a size class.

>-|11|TRBV29-1|many|TRBJ2-7
CSVDRGDEQYF
TGCAGCGTTGACCGAGGGGACGAGCAGTACTTC
>-|16|TRBV11-2|many|TRBJ2-7
CASSPPLGRGDYEQYF
TGTGCCAGCAGCCCCCCTCTCGGGCGAGGAGACTACGAGCAGTACTTC
>TRBD1|15|TRBV2|-|TRBJ1-1
CASSSRQGDLTEAFF
TGTGCCAGCAGCTCTAGACAGGGCGATCTAACTGAAGCTTTCTTT
>TRBD1|12|TRBV29-1|-|TRBJ1-1
CSVEQGGTEAFF
TGCAGCGTTGAACAGGGGGGAACTGAAGCTTTCTTT
>-|12|TRBV19|-|TRBJ1-1
CATLTGYTEAFF
TGTGCCACTCTTACAGGGTACACTGAAGCTTTCTTT
>-|15|TRBV7-8|many|TRBJ2-1
CASSFSGNAYNEQFF
TGTGCCAGCAGCTTCTCGGGGAATGCCTACAATGAGCAGTTCTTC
>TRBD1|15|TRBV25-1|-|TRBJ2-5
CASSRDRGGRETQYF
TGTGCCAGCAGTCGGGACAGGGGAGGACGAGAGACCCAGTACTTC
>TRBD2|17|TRBV10-3|-|TRBJ2-7
CASTPVTVSGLSYEQYF
TGTGCCAGCACCCCGGTCACAGTTAGCGGGCTATCCTACGAGCAGTACTTC
>-|13|TRBV2|-|TRBJ1-4
CASSGAPGEKLFF
TGTGCCAGCAGTGGGGCTCCGGGTGAAAAACTGTTTTTT
>-|14|TRBV13|many|TRBJ2-7
CASSLGSGGYEQYF
TGTGCCAGCAGCTTAGGGTCAGGAGGGTACGAGCAGTACTTC
>-|15|TRBV5-1|few|TRBJ2-7
CASSLEGGTTSEQYF
TGCGCCAGCAGCTTGGAAGGCGGGACCACTTCGGAGCAGTACTTC
>TRBD2|18|TRBV10-3|many|TRBJ2-3
CAISESSGGLPSTDTQYF
TGTGCCATCAGTGAGTCTAGCGGGGGCCTCCCTAGCACAGATACGCAGTATTTT
>TRBD2|15|TRBV20-1|-|TRBJ2-1
CSALRASGGANEQFF
TGCAGTGCCCTAAGGGCTAGCGGGGGGGCAAATGAGCAGTTCTTC
>-|13|TRBV20-1|-|TRBJ1-6
CSAGFSYNSPLHF
TGCAGTGCAGGGTTCTCCTATAATTCACCCCTCCACTTT
>TRBD2|13|TRBV20-1|-|TRBJ2-7
CSARGTSGFEQYF
TGCAGTGCCCGGGGGACTAGCGGGTTTGAGCAGTACTTC
>TRBD2|13|TRBV4-1|-|TRBJ2-7
CASSPGRGYEQYF
TGTGCCAGCAGCCCGGGGAGGGGCTACGAGCAGTACTTC
>-|12|TRBV2|few|TRBJ2-7
CATRGGFYEQYF
TGTGCCACGCGTGGGGGGTTTTACGAGCAGTACTTC
>-|11|TRBV11-2|-|TRBJ1-2
CASSSSYGYTF
TGTGCCAGCAGCTCCAGCTATGGCTACACCTTC
>-|15|TRBV7-2|-|TRBJ2-7
CASSLVTGSSYEQYF
TGTGCCAGCAGCTTAGTTACGGGGAGCTCCTACGAGCAGTACTTC
>-|11|TRBV12-3/TRBV12-4|-|TRBJ2-7
CASPTGNEQYF
TGTGCCAGCCCCACAGGGAACGAGCAGTACTTC
>-|14|TRBV2|many|TRBJ1-1
CASYIGPRPTEAFF
TGTGCCAGCTATATAGGCCCTCGACCCACTGAAGCTTTCTTT
>-|12|TRBV29-1|once|TRBJ1-1
CSVELTGTEAFF
TGCAGCGTTGAATTAACTGGGACCGAAGCTTTCTTT
>-|10|TRBV2|many|TRBJ1-1
CASRRTEAFF
TGTGCCAGCAGGAGGACTGAAGCTTTCTTT
>TRBD1|15|TRBV7-2|-|TRBJ2-3
CASSSRTGFTDTQYF
TGTGCCAGCAGCTCCAGGACAGGCTTCACAGATACGCAGTATTTT
>-|14|TRBV6-5|once|TRBJ2-5
CASSYGSGQETQYF
TGTGCCAGCAGTTACGGGTCCGGGCAAGAGACCCAGTACTTC
>-|14|TRBV9|-|TRBJ1-3
CASSVGLSGNTIYF
TGTGCCAGCAGCGTCGGCCTCTCTGGAAACACCATATATTTT
>-|13|TRBV2|-|TRBJ1-5
CASRRDSNQPQHF
TGTGCCAGCCGTCGAGATAGCAATCAGCCCCAGCATTTT
>-|14|TRBV2|few|TRBJ2-5
CAIVGWGRGETQYF
TGTGCCATTGTCGGATGGGGCAGGGGAGAGACCCAGTACTTC
>TRBD1|15|TRBV4-1|-|TRBJ2-7
CASSQGTGYSYEQYF
TGCGCCAGCAGCCAAGGGACAGGGTACTCCTACGAGCAGTACTTC
>-|18|TRBV3-1|many|TRBJ1-6
CASSQVVKRGSPGSPLHF
TGTGCCAGCAGCCAAGTAGTCAAACGCGGATCCCCGGGTTCACCCCTCCACTTT
>TRBD2|17|TRBV7-9|-|TRBJ2-3
CASSLDLAGVGSDTQYF
TGTGCCAGCAGCTTAGACCTAGCGGGAGTGGGGTCAGATACGCAGTATTTT
>TRBD1|13|TRBV20-1|-|TRBJ2-4
CSVPGQGDNIQYF
TGCAGTGTTCCGGGACAGGGGGACAACATTCAGTACTTC
>-|14|TRBV7-6|-|TRBJ2-1
CASRPQGRNNEQFF
TGTGCCAGCAGACCACAGGGTAGGAACAATGAGCAGTTCTTC
>TRBD1|15|TRBV9|-|TRBJ2-3
CASSVQGAPSDTQYF
TGTGCCAGCAGCGTACAGGGGGCGCCATCCGATACGCAGTATTTT
>-|14|TRBV19|-|TRBJ1-1
CASHRDGMNTEAFF
TGTGCCAGTCATCGGGACGGGATGAACACTGAAGCTTTCTTT
>-|15|TRBV7-3|-|TRBJ2-5
CASSWDEAVEETQYF
TGTGCCAGCAGCTGGGACGAGGCGGTGGAAGAGACCCAGTACTTC
>-|13|TRBV7-9|-|TRBJ1-5
CASSLRGWQPQHF
TGTGCCAGCAGCCTCCGGGGATGGCAGCCCCAGCATTTT
>TRBD2|16|TRBV2|once|TRBJ2-3
CASSEGLAVSTDTQYF
TGTGCCAGCAGCGAGGGACTAGCGGTTAGCACAGATACGCAGTATTTT
>TRBD1|14|TRBV20-1|-|TRBJ2-3
CSARWGQGPDTQYF
TGCAGTGCTAGGTGGGGACAGGGTCCAGATACGCAGTATTTT
>TRBD1|16|TRBV7-9|many|TRBJ2-5
CASSIQRGQGRETQYF
TGTGCCAGCAGTATACAGCGGGGACAGGGGAGGGAGACCCAGTACTTC
>-|17|TRBV11-2|-|TRBJ2-3
CASSTLGFRDLADTQYF
TGTGCCAGCAGCACCCTTGGTTTTCGGGATCTCGCAGATACGCAGTATTTT
>TRBD1|16|TRBV20-1|-|TRBJ1-5
CSAVAGIGGESQPQHF
TGCAGTGCGGTGGCCGGGATAGGGGGCGAAAGTCAGCCCCAGCATTTT
>-|12|TRBV7-9|-|TRBJ2-5
CASSSAMETQYF
TGTGCCAGCAGCTCCGCCATGGAGACCCAGTACTTC
>-|13|TRBV2|-|TRBJ1-2
CAERRVGHYGYTF
TGTGCGGAGAGGAGGGTAGGTCACTATGGCTACACCTTC
>TRBD1|15|TRBV19|-|TRBJ2-1
CASSIIQGRGNEQFF
TGTGCCAGTAGTATAATACAGGGGCGAGGGAATGAGCAGTTCTTC
>-|14|TRBV7-2|medium-sized|TRBJ2-3
CASSFVPGGDTQYF
TGTGCCAGCAGCTTTGTCCCAGGCGGAGATACGCAGTATTTT
>TRBD2|13|TRBV2|-|TRBJ2-7
CASSLGGGAEQYF
TGTGCCAGCAGTTTGGGCGGGGGGGCCGAGCAGTACTTC
>-|13|TRBV15|-|TRBJ2-7
CATSSQPGYEQYF
TGTGCCACCAGCAGTCAGCCGGGCTACGAGCAGTACTTC
>TRBD2|16|TRBV9|many|TRBJ2-1
CASSVRTSGGYGEQFF
TGTGCCAGCAGCGTCCGGACTAGCGGGGGGTACGGTGAGCAGTTCTTC
>-|13|TRBV25-1|-|TRBJ2-3
CATSEWGQDTQYF
TGTGCCACCAGTGAGTGGGGTCAGGATACGCAGTATTTT
>-|15|TRBV20-1|once|TRBJ1-1
CSARDGGQMNTEAFF
TGCAGTGCTAGAGATGGGGGACAAATGAACACTGAAGCTTTCTTT
>-|15|TRBV2|-|TRBJ1-2
CASSQEGGRRDGYTF
TGTGCCAGCAGTCAGGAGGGAGGGCGTCGGGATGGCTACACCTTC
>-|13|TRBV20-1|-|TRBJ2-5
CSARTGFQETQYF
TGCAGTGCTAGAACAGGGTTCCAAGAGACCCAGTACTTC
>-|14|TRBV20-1|-|TRBJ2-7
CSARDSGRYHEQYF
TGCAGTGCTAGAGACTCGGGACGGTACCACGAGCAGTACTTC
>-|17|TRBV20-1|many|TRBJ1-5
CSARETRDLYFNQPQHF
TGCAGTGCTAGAGAAACCCGGGACCTTTACTTCAATCAGCCCCAGCATTTT
>TRBD2|16|TRBV24-1|-|TRBJ2-1
CATSDPSGSSHNEQFF
TGTGCCACCAGTGATCCGAGCGGGAGCTCCCACAATGAGCAGTTCTTC
>-|11|TRBV29-1|-|TRBJ2-3
CSGTSTDTQYF
TGCAGCGGTACTAGCACAGATACGCAGTATTTT
>-|14|TRBV7-9|many|TRBJ2-7
CASSLRDNSYEQYF
TGTGCCAGCAGCTTACGCGACAACTCCTACGAGCAGTACTTC
>TRBD1|13|TRBV10-1|-|TRBJ1-2
CASSGGTVGGYTF
TGCGCCAGCAGTGGTGGGACAGTGGGAGGCTACACCTTC